This is a list of T cell receptor beta chains from one sample in a study of radiotherapy plus CTLA-4 blockade in lung cancer. Libraries were prepared by immunoSEQ multiplex PCR; TCRdb keeps only in-frame clonotypes and omits some of them. The data contain some 50,000 clones, almost 85% of them seen just once; the ten biggest clones take up around 5.1%. The sequencing used peripheral blood, collected from a patient treated with radiotherapy plus ipilimumab. These receptors originate from a human donor with non-small cell lung cancer whose response to radiotherapy plus ipilimumab could not be evaluated. The CDR3 runs from the conserved cysteine through the conserved F or W. A D gene is named only where the DNA matches it firmly. Some rows mark clone size as missing; the rest say once, few, many or name a class of expanded clone.

V gene	D gene	CDR3 length	clone size	J gene	CDR3 DNA	CDR3 protein
TRBV2	TRBD1	15	NA	TRBJ2-7	TGTGCCAGCAGGACCGGGACAGGGGGCCCTTATGGGCAGTACTTC	CASRTGTGGPYGQYF
TRBV28	NA	17	NA	TRBJ1-1	TGTGCCAGCAGTCCAAACCCCCGCCGGGACTCCAACACTGAAGCTTTCTTT	CASSPNPRRDSNTEAFF
TRBV27	NA	19	NA	TRBJ1-5	TGTGCCAGCAGTTCCGCCGTCTGCCAACAGAAGAATAGCAATCAGCCCCAGCATTTT	CASSSAVCQQKNSNQPQHF
TRBV6-5	NA	15	NA	TRBJ2-1	TGTGCCAGCAGTTACGGGCTTAGCTCCTACAATGAGCAGTTCTTC	CASSYGLSSYNEQFF
TRBV7-8	NA	14	NA	TRBJ2-5	TGTGCCAGCAGCTCCACGGAACAGGGTAGTATCCAGTACTTC	CASSSTEQGSIQYF
TRBV11-2	TRBD1	17	NA	TRBJ2-7	TGTGCCAGCAGCCTGACCAGCTCAAGGACAGGGGGGTACGAGCAGTACTTC	CASSLTSSRTGGYEQYF
TRBV9	NA	15	few	TRBJ1-6	TGTGCCAGCAGCGTCGGGACTCTTAGTAATTCACCCCTCCACTTT	CASSVGTLSNSPLHF
TRBV5-6	TRBD1	14	NA	TRBJ2-7	TGTGCCAGCAGCTTGGACCCAGGGGGCAGCGAGCAGTACTTC	CASSLDPGGSEQYF
TRBV2	NA	16	NA	TRBJ1-1	TGTGCCAGCAGTGAACGTAGGACTGGATTTAACACTGAAGCTTTCTTT	CASSERRTGFNTEAFF
TRBV18	TRBD2	14	few	TRBJ2-1	TGTGCCAGCTCTCCTACGACTAGCGGGACTGAGCAGTTCTTC	CASSPTTSGTEQFF
TRBV6-5	NA	14	NA	TRBJ2-2	TGTGCCAGCAGCCTAACAGGGATCACCGGGGAGCTGTTTTTT	CASSLTGITGELFF
TRBV27	NA	13	NA	TRBJ2-1	TGTGCCAGCAGTTTATCAGAGATCAATGAGCAGTTCTTC	CASSLSEINEQFF
TRBV18	NA	13	NA	TRBJ2-5	TGTGCCAGCTCACCGGGCCCCCAAGAGACCCAGTACTTC	CASSPGPQETQYF
TRBV7-2	NA	16	NA	TRBJ1-2	TGTGCCAGCAGCTTAGCGACACCAAACGGGGTATATGGCTACACCTTC	CASSLATPNGVYGYTF
TRBV7-2	NA	17	NA	TRBJ1-1	TGTGCCAGCAGCTTACCCTGGAGGAATAAGGGGAACACTGAAGCTTTCTTT	CASSLPWRNKGNTEAFF
TRBV30	TRBD2	16	NA	TRBJ2-2	TGTGCCTGGAATGCGGGAGGGCCGCTTGGAGCCGGGGAGCTGTTTTTT	CAWNAGGPLGAGELFF
TRBV9	TRBD2	20	NA	TRBJ2-1	TGTGCCAGCACCTTAATGCCTCCAGCGGGGGATTTCAGAAATATCTATGAGCAGTTCTTC	CASTLMPPAGDFRNIYEQFF
TRBV15	NA	15	NA	TRBJ1-2	TGTGCCACCAGCAGGACGACAGGCCTGTCGGGAGGCTACACCTTC	CATSRTTGLSGGYTF
TRBV5-1	NA	14	NA	TRBJ2-1	TGCGCCAGCAGCTGGGGAGCGGTCTACAATGAGCAGTTCTTC	CASSWGAVYNEQFF
TRBV29-1	TRBD1	11	NA	TRBJ2-2	TGCAGCGTCGACAGGGTCGGGGAGCTGTTTTTT	CSVDRVGELFF
TRBV6-5	TRBD2	15	NA	TRBJ2-5	TGTGCCAGCAGTTTTACTAGCGGACCCCAAGAGACCCAGTACTTC	CASSFTSGPQETQYF
TRBV4-3	TRBD1	16	once	TRBJ1-3	TGCGCCAGCAGCAGGACAGGGGAAGACTCTGGAAACACCATATATTTT	CASSRTGEDSGNTIYF
TRBV7-2	TRBD1	15	NA	TRBJ2-7	TGTGCCAGCAGCTTAAAGGGACAGGGTGGCCACGAGCAGTACTTC	CASSLKGQGGHEQYF
TRBV2	NA	15	NA	TRBJ2-2	TGTGCCAGCAGTGAAGCGCCCGGGTACACCGGGGAGCTGTTTTTT	CASSEAPGYTGELFF
TRBV20-1	TRBD1	11	NA	TRBJ1-4	TGCAGTGCCTCCAGGGACAGGGAACTGTTTTTT	CSASRDRELFF
TRBV5-1	TRBD2	17	once	TRBJ2-2	TGCGCCAGCAGACCCTTAGCGGGAGGAGCGAACACCGGGGAGCTGCTTTTT	CASRPLAGGANTGELLF
TRBV5-6	NA	15	NA	TRBJ1-4	TGTGCCAGCAGCTTGAATACTGGGGCGAGGGAAAAACTGTTTTTT	CASSLNTGAREKLFF
TRBV30	NA	11	NA	TRBJ1-2	TGTGCCTGGAGTGCTGACATTGGCTACACCTTC	CAWSADIGYTF
TRBV4-2	TRBD1	18	NA	TRBJ2-6	TGTGCCAGCAGCCATGGGGACAGAGCCTCTTCTGGGGCCAACGTCCTGACTTTC	CASSHGDRASSGANVLTF
TRBV28	NA	15	NA	TRBJ1-4	TGTGCCAGCAGCACTTACGGGGGGGGGAATGAAAAACTGTTTTTT	CASSTYGGGNEKLFF
TRBV5-4	TRBD2	16	NA	TRBJ2-7	TGTGCCAGCAGCCCCGGACTAGCGGGACGGGCGCGGGAGCAGTACTTC	CASSPGLAGRAREQYF
TRBV9	NA	17	few	TRBJ2-1	TGTGCCAGCAGCGTAGCTACTGCGCAGCAAGGGGCCAATGAGCAGTTCTTC	CASSVATAQQGANEQFF
TRBV20-1	NA	11	once	TRBJ2-4	TGCAGTGCTCGAACAGAGCAATGGCAGTACTTC	CSARTEQWQYF